The 25 T cell receptor beta chains reported below all come from one sample, sequenced in a study of cytomegalovirus exposure and HLA in healthy donors. Primers: 60 Vbeta forward and 13 Jbeta reverse. The data were produced by immunoSEQ multiplex PCR, yet TCRdb's version contains in-frame clones alone and is incomplete. In the table there are about 140,000 clones, about four fifths of which are singletons. Sequencing was done on a sample of PBMCs. These receptors were obtained from a female donor in good health and CMV-seronegative.

The CDR3 is CASSQPGRTSFSGNTIYF. As DNA, the CDR3 is TGCGCCAGCAGCCAACCTGGGCGGACATCGTTTTCTGGAAACACCATATATTTT. The genes are TRBV4-1 and TRBJ1-3; weak D call: TRBD1 (5 bases). The V gene lost 2 bases and the J gene lost 1 base, with 18 bases spanning the gap. CDR1 MGHRA and CDR2 YSYEKL come from the germline V gene. The CDR3 has 18 residues.

This clone was seen just once. The rearrangement links TRBV7-2 to TRBJ1-6, with unresolved D. Germline V CDR1 and CDR2: SGHTA, FQGNSA. The V end was cut by 2 bases, the J end by 7 bases, with 6 bases between. The CDR3 has 13 residues. CDR3 coding DNA: TGTGCCAGCAGCTTAAACGGGAATTCACCCCTCCACTTT. Protein product: CASSLNGNSPLHF.

The chain joins TRBV11-2 to TRBJ2-7; D is uncertain. Germline lookup yields CDR1 SGHAT and CDR2 FQNNGV. The CDR3 loop spans 13 amino acids. Trimming removed 4 bases from V and 4 bases from J, with 11 bases in between. The DNA of the CDR3 is TGTGCCAGCAGCTCCCACTGGTTTTACGAGCAGTACTTC. It translates to CASSSHWFYEQYF.

The chain is built from TRBV28 and TRBJ1-1; maybe TRBD1 (6 bases). V was cut by 4 bases and J by 0 bases, with 15 bases left in between. The CDR3 runs 16 residues. The germline V gene encodes CDR1 MDHEN and CDR2 SYDVKM. The CDR3: CASSSAGVEMNTEAFF. Written as DNA, the CDR3 is TGTGCCAGCAGTTCAGCAGGGGTAGAAATGAACACTGAAGCTTTCTTT.

This chain uses TRBV27 with TRBJ2-7, with D possibly being TRBD1 (6 bases). Trimming pared 3 bases from V and 4 bases from J, leaving 13 bases between. Germline CDR1 MNHEY, CDR2 SMNVEV (reference sequence). The CDR3 spans 14 residues. As DNA, the CDR3 is TGTGCCAGCAGTTTTAGGGGGAACTCATACGAGCAGTACTTC. The encoded protein is CASSFRGNSYEQYF.

This clone was counted between two and nine times. The chain recombines TRBV10-2 with TRBJ2-1, with 9 nucleotides matching TRBD1. The CDR3 has 13 amino acids. Germline V gene data show CDR1 as WSHSY and CDR2 as SAAADI. V dropped 4 bases and J dropped 12; count of bases not matched to a gene: 7. The CDR3 DNA sequence: TGCGCCAGCAGTGTGGGACAGGGAGCATTGCAGTTCTTC. Amino acids: CASSVGQGALQFF.

This chain connects TRBV10-3 to TRBJ1-5; 11 positions agree with TRBD1. Trimming cost V 4 bases and J 5 bases; bases outside gene matches: 1. The germline CDR1 and CDR2 sequences are ENHRY and SYGVKD. The CDR3 has 14 amino acids. For the CDR3, the DNA is TGTGCCATCAGTGGGACAGGGGGCGATCAGCCCCAGCATTTT. Its translation: CAISGTGGDQPQHF.

Comment on this clone: This same CDR3 is encoded by further DNA sequences in the sample. The chain couples TRBV18 to TRBJ2-7, with D possibly TRBD2 on 5 matching bases. The CDR3 consists of 14 residues. Germline loops: CDR1 KGHSH, CDR2 LQKENI. Trimming cost V 3 bases and J 1 base, with 10 bases left between them. The CDR3 reads CASSPLAGSYEQYF. The CDR3 DNA reads TGTGCCAGCTCACCTCTAGCAGGTTCCTACGAGCAGTACTTC.

J is TRBJ1-1 and V is TRBV15; 12 nucleotides agree with TRBD1. Germline assignment: CDR1 LNHNV and CDR2 YYDKDF (reference sequence). CDR3 length: 20 residues. With 1 base clipped from V and 5 bases from J, the junction kept 17 bases outside the gene matches. CDR3: CATSRVGDSWGQGARTEAFF. In DNA, the CDR3 is TGTGCCACCAGCAGAGTAGGTGACTCCTGGGGACAGGGGGCGCGAACTGAAGCTTTCTTT.

This clone was detected once. The chain has TRBV5-1 and TRBJ1-3; TRBD1 is a possible D gene (5 bases). Germline V gene lookup returns CDR1 SGHRS and CDR2 YFSETQ. This CDR3 comprises 13 residues. V was shortened by 4 bases and J by 4 bases, with 9 bases between the two germline ends. The CDR3 sequence is CASSPDSGNTIYF. The CDR3 DNA follows: TGCGCCAGCAGCCCTGACAGCGGAAACACCATATATTTT.

This chain connects TRBV6-1 to TRBJ1-4; possible D gene TRBD1, 5 bases. Trimming took 5 bases from V and 5 from J, leaving 15 bases between them. The CDR3 loop spans 15 amino acids. CDR1 is MNHNS and CDR2 is SASEGT in the germline V gene. The CDR3 spells CASSSHDSANEKLFF. Here the CDR3 DNA reads TGTGCCAGCAGTTCCCACGACAGCGCGAATGAAAAACTGTTTTTT.

The V call is TRBV5-1, the J call TRBJ2-7, with 11 bases fitting TRBD2. The ends lost 3 bases at V and 2 bases at J; junction bases unmatched: 4. The CDR3 has 15 amino acids. The germline gives CDR1 SGHRS, CDR2 YFSETQ. The CDR3 region is CASSSTSGGTYEQYF. The DNA for the CDR3 is TGCGCCAGCAGCTCCACTAGCGGGGGTACCTACGAGCAGTACTTC.

The V gene is TRBV9, the J gene TRBJ2-2; D remains unclear. The CDR3 is 12 amino acids. The V gene's germline CDR1 is SGDLS and CDR2 YYNGEE. V dropped 0 bases and J dropped 8 bases, with 5 bases sitting between them. The CDR3 reads CASSVDPGELFF. Here the CDR3 DNA reads TGTGCCAGCAGCGTAGATCCTGGGGAGCTGTTTTTT.

Worth noting for this clone: One junction end does not reproduce the germline sequence, and a read error may be involved. V is TRBV7-7 and J is TRBJ2-7; the match to TRBD2 covers 11 bases. The germline V gene has CDR1 SSHAT and CDR2 FNYEAQ (reference sequence). The CDR3 sequence is 17 residues long. The CDR3 is CASSPGLAGPSSYEQYF. The CDR3 bases are TGTGCTAGCAGCCCCGGACTAGCGGGCCCCAGCTCCTACGAGCAGTACTTC.

The V and J genes are TRBV30 and TRBJ1-1; the D gene is possibly TRBD1 (6 bases). Looked up from germline, CDR1 is GTSNPN and CDR2 is SVGIG (reference sequence). Trimming pared 1 base from V and 4 bases from J, leaving 13 bases between. This CDR3 has 14 residues. The CDR3 coding sequence is TGTGCCTGGAGTGCTGGGCACAGGGTCACTGAAGCTTTCTTT. Its protein product is CAWSAGHRVTEAFF.

This chain's CDR3 is CASSDRGHQPQHF. DNA of the CDR3: TGTGCCAGCAGTGACAGGGGGCATCAGCCCCAGCATTTT. The V gene is TRBV25-1, the J gene TRBJ1-5; 8 nucleotides agree with TRBD1. The CDR3 has 13 residues. Germline V gene data show CDR1 as MGHDK and CDR2 as SYGVNS. J lost 5 bases, V lost 3 bases, and 0 bases had no gene match.

The chain joins TRBV5-1 to TRBJ1-1, with 7 nucleotides matching TRBD1. Germline assignment: CDR1 SGHRS and CDR2 YFSETQ. The CDR3 covers 13 residues. Unmatched junction bases numbered 4, after V lost 4 bases and J lost 4 bases. Here the CDR3 reads CASSQTGFTEAFF. In DNA, the CDR3 is TGCGCCAGCAGCCAGACAGGGTTCACTGAAGCTTTCTTT.

This clone was recorded once. This chain links TRBV7-9 with TRBJ2-2, with 9 bases fitting TRBD1. CDR1 is SEHNR and CDR2 is FQNEAQ in the germline V gene (reference sequence). CDR3 length: 13 amino acids. V lost 6 bases and J lost 8; bases outside the gene matches: 4. CDR3 sequence: CASRGQGGGELFF. CDR3 nucleotide sequence: TGTGCCAGCAGGGGACAGGGTGGAGGGGAGCTGTTTTTT. Together with reference TRBV7-9 and TRBJ2-2, the CDR3 gives the full variable domain: DTGVSQNPRHKITKRGQNVTFRCDPISEHNRLYWYRQTLGQGPEFLTYFQNEAQLEKSRLLSDRFSAERPKGSFSTLEIQRTEQGDSAMYLCASRGQGGGELFFGEGSRLTVL.

The rearrangement uses TRBV18 and TRBJ1-5; possible D gene TRBD1, 6 bases. The germline CDR1 and CDR2 sequences are KGHSH and LQKENI. V was pared by 5 bases and J by 3 bases, with 14 bases between. The CDR3 has 15 amino acids. The CDR3 coding sequence is TGTGCCAGCTCATCCGCAGGGGCGATCAATCAGCCCCAGCATTTT. Translation gives CASSSAGAINQPQHF.

V usage is TRBV30 and J usage is TRBJ1-2; 8 bases match TRBD1. CDR1 is GTSNPN, CDR2 SVGIG, per germline (reference sequence). The J segment lost 7 bases and the V segment lost 0 bases, leaving 10 bases of the junction unmatched. This CDR3 has 15 residues. The CDR3 nucleotides read TGTGCCTGGAGTGTAGAACTGACAGGGGCGGGTGGCTACACCTTC. Translation gives CAWSVELTGAGGYTF.

V gene TRBV11-3 combines with J gene TRBJ1-1; D gene uncertain. Per the germline V gene, CDR1 is SGHNT and CDR2 is YENEEA. The CDR3 is 13 amino acids. V was pared by 0 bases and J by 3 bases, with 5 bases between. DNA for the CDR3: TGTGCCAGCAGCTTAGACGGTTACACTGAAGCTTTCTTT. Translation gives CASSLDGYTEAFF.

The V call is TRBV5-6, the J call TRBJ2-1, with TRBD2 matching 13 bases. CDR1 and CDR2 from the germline V gene are SGHDT and YYEEEE. CDR3 length: 15 amino acids. The trim removed 5 bases at V and 10 bases at J, leaving 9 bases unmatched. CDR3: CASSLGTSGIREQFF. CDR3 bases: TGTGCCAGCAGTCTCGGGACTAGCGGGATCAGGGAGCAGTTCTTC.

CDR3 protein: CASSEKGDRGYEQYF. DNA of the CDR3: TGTGCCAGCAGTGAAAAAGGGGACAGGGGCTACGAGCAGTACTTC. The chain joins TRBV6-1 to TRBJ2-7, with 10 bases that match TRBD1. The V gene end was trimmed by 2 bases and the J gene end by 3 bases; junction bases not matched to a gene: 4. Germline V gives CDR1 MNHNS, CDR2 SASEGT. The CDR3 runs to 15 residues.

The rearrangement joins TRBV27 to TRBJ2-7, with D possibly matching TRBD2 (6 bases). Germline V lookup: CDR1 MNHEY, CDR2 SMNVEV (reference sequence). V was shortened by 8 bases and J by 10 bases, with 18 bases between the two germline ends. The CDR3 has 12 amino acids. Written as DNA, the CDR3 is TGTGCCAGCCGGGGGAGGACGGTTTATCAGTACTTC. Translated: CASRGRTVYQYF.

The chain is built from TRBV7-2 and TRBJ2-2; tentatively, D is TRBD1 (5 bases). This CDR3 spans 14 amino acids. CDR1 is SGHTA and CDR2 is FQGNSA in the germline V gene. Deletions cut 5 bases from V and 0 bases from J, with 7 bases between. The CDR3 protein is CASSQTANTGELFF. CDR3 bases: TGTGCCAGCAGCCAGACAGCGAACACCGGGGAGCTGTTTTTT.